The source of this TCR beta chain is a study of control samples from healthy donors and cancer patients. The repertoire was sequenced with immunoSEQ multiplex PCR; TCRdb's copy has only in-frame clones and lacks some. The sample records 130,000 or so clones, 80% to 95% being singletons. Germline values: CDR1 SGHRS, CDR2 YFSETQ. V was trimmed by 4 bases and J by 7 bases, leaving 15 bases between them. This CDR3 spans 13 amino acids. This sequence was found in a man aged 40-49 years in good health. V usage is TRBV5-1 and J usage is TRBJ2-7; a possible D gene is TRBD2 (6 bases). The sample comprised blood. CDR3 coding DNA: TGCGCCAGCAGCGCGGGACGGACCTTTGAGCAGTACTTC. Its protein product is CASSAGRTFEQYF.